This T cell receptor beta chain emerged from a study of identical twins. This clonotype has ten or more counts. Its matching antigen is unknown. All donors comprised healthy Caucasians. A single record per CDR3 protein comes from TCRdb applying MiXCR to the 5' RACE reads. The sample yields roughly 250,000 distinct CDR3 sequences, 11% to 15% seen once. The CDR3 is 15 residues long. In germline, CDR1 is LGHNA, CDR2 YSLEER. Unmatched junction bases numbered 3, after V lost 3 bases and J lost 2 bases. Study-wide results and limits: Alpha sequences that were out-of-frame and twin-shared showed an excess of low generation probability. Fewer insertions marked abundant cord blood beta clonotypes; young adult naive trended weakly, memory not at all.

Sequenced sample: memory (CD45RO+) T cells sorted from blood. The chain is built from TRBV4-3 and TRBJ1-3, with 8 bases aligning to TRBD1. The receptor was derived from a woman between 18 and 29 years old in good health. CDR3 region: CASSHQQGAGNTIYF. The CDR3 DNA sequence: TGCGCCAGCAGCCATCAACAGGGGGCTGGAAACACCATATATTTT.